This TCR beta chain was found in a study of shared clonotypes between healthy human individuals. Free of recent acute infections or vaccinations, the donors were healthy HIV-negative adults. Splitting the CD4+ cells yielded a CD45RA+ naive subset and a CD45RA-negative memory subset. TCRdb keeps only in-frame clones here, not all; method: immunoSEQ multiplex PCR. Here the sample spans 650,000 to 800,000 clones, 55% to 80% being singletons. In this sample, this clone turned up a few times. Its target is unknown. Findings and limits, study-wide: Among non-shared clonotypes, generation probabilities were lower than among those shared by all four donors.

CDR1 MDHEN and CDR2 SYDVKM come from the germline V gene. The CDR3 runs to 12 residues. The ends lost 10 bases at V and 6 bases at J; junction bases unmatched: 5. The source is a woman aged 25 to 39 in good health. V usage is TRBV28 and J usage is TRBJ1-5; 8 bases match TRBD1. The sample taken for sequencing was memory CD4+ T cells sorted from blood. Subset specified: CD45RA-negative fraction. The CDR3 DNA follows: TGTGCCACGTACAGGGGGGTTCAGCCCCAGCATTTT. Translating gives CATYRGVQPQHF.